The rows below give T cell receptor beta chains drawn from one sample of a study of T cell changes during pregnancy in multiple sclerosis. TCRdb's table, derived via immunoSEQ multiplex PCR, lists solely in-frame clones and lacks some. The table lists tens of thousands of clones, about 87% of them singletons. Source: CD8+ T cells from peripheral blood mononuclear cells, taken before pregnancy. These receptors were collected from a female donor with multiple sclerosis, enrolled in a pregnancy study. CDR3s leave out the opening cysteine and the closing phenylalanine or tryptophan. Fields, in order: V gene, J gene, CDR3 length, CDR3 protein.

V gene: TRBV27; J gene: TRBJ1-5; CDR3 length: 12; CDR3 protein: ASSLGPQWQPQH
V gene: TRBV5-5; J gene: TRBJ1-2; CDR3 length: 12; CDR3 protein: ASSPIDRVHGYT
V gene: TRBV10-3; J gene: TRBJ1-2; CDR3 length: 13; CDR3 protein: AISESRSPPGGYT
V gene: TRBV11-2; J gene: TRBJ2-7; CDR3 length: 11; CDR3 protein: ASSLGTGNGQY
V gene: TRBV4-1; J gene: TRBJ1-4; CDR3 length: 13; CDR3 protein: ASSQEVRANEKLF
V gene: TRBV9; J gene: TRBJ2-7; CDR3 length: 13; CDR3 protein: ASSASWGRSYEQY
V gene: TRBV30; J gene: TRBJ1-2; CDR3 length: 10; CDR3 protein: ALTGRPLGYT
V gene: TRBV6-1; J gene: TRBJ1-2; CDR3 length: 11; CDR3 protein: ASRAGVGNGYT
V gene: TRBV9; J gene: TRBJ2-3; CDR3 length: 13; CDR3 protein: ASSPISGSLDTQY
V gene: TRBV7-9; J gene: TRBJ2-1; CDR3 length: 14; CDR3 protein: ASSSPKVGDYNEQF
V gene: TRBV7-2; J gene: TRBJ2-3; CDR3 length: 12; CDR3 protein: ASSLQGRADTQY
V gene: TRBV5-1; J gene: TRBJ2-3; CDR3 length: 14; CDR3 protein: ASSFGLAANTDTQY
V gene: TRBV7-9; J gene: TRBJ2-7; CDR3 length: 13; CDR3 protein: ASSSLAGGPYEQY
V gene: TRBV7-8; J gene: TRBJ1-1; CDR3 length: 13; CDR3 protein: ASSLVEGPNTEAF
V gene: TRBV15; J gene: TRBJ1-5; CDR3 length: 13; CDR3 protein: ATSRSGTNNQPQH
V gene: TRBV28; J gene: TRBJ2-1; CDR3 length: 13; CDR3 protein: ASERTDRLGNEQF
V gene: TRBV28; J gene: TRBJ1-1; CDR3 length: 13; CDR3 protein: ASSPGQIMNTEAF
V gene: TRBV11-2; J gene: TRBJ1-1; CDR3 length: 14; CDR3 protein: ASSLDLALGATEAF
V gene: TRBV28; J gene: TRBJ2-1; CDR3 length: 13; CDR3 protein: ASAYRDRVNNEQF
V gene: TRBV6-1; J gene: TRBJ1-1; CDR3 length: 12; CDR3 protein: ASSEGQENTEAF
V gene: TRBV2; J gene: TRBJ2-2; CDR3 length: 15; CDR3 protein: ASSSTPGTGDTGELF
V gene: TRBV2; J gene: TRBJ1-4; CDR3 length: 11; CDR3 protein: ASSRRSNEKLF
V gene: TRBV27; J gene: TRBJ2-1; CDR3 length: 15; CDR3 protein: ASSLSGLAGSYNEQF
V gene: TRBV19; J gene: TRBJ2-7; CDR3 length: 11; CDR3 protein: ASGPGGPWEQY
V gene: TRBV7-8; J gene: TRBJ1-5; CDR3 length: 14; CDR3 protein: ASSLTQGARNQPQH
V gene: TRBV7-2; J gene: TRBJ2-1; CDR3 length: 14; CDR3 protein: ASSLSRDRGLSEQF